This T cell receptor beta chain was sequenced in a study of blood T cell repertoires in COVID-19. About the research overall: Nucleic acid was either cDNA or gDNA, and it came from T cells, B-cell-depleted T cells, or PBMCs.

The V and J ends lost 3 bases and 6 bases, in that order; junction bases with no gene match: 7. The CDR3 runs 16 residues. CDR1 and CDR2 (germline): LNHDA, SQIVND (reference sequence). Patients at the Seattle site were enrolled during active infection and followed longitudinally. This clone was seen at least ten times. Method: immunoSEQ multiplex PCR; TCRdb's copy keeps in-frame clones and lacks some. In the table there are about 150,000 clones, around 83% of which are singletons. Sequencing was performed on peripheral blood. The genes are TRBV19 and TRBJ1-5, with 11 bases aligning to TRBD1. The sequence came from a woman in her sixties with COVID-19, enrolled during active disease. CDR3 region: CASSMRDRGSVQPQHF. The CDR3 DNA is TGTGCCAGTAGTATGCGGGACAGGGGGTCTGTTCAGCCCCAGCATTTT.